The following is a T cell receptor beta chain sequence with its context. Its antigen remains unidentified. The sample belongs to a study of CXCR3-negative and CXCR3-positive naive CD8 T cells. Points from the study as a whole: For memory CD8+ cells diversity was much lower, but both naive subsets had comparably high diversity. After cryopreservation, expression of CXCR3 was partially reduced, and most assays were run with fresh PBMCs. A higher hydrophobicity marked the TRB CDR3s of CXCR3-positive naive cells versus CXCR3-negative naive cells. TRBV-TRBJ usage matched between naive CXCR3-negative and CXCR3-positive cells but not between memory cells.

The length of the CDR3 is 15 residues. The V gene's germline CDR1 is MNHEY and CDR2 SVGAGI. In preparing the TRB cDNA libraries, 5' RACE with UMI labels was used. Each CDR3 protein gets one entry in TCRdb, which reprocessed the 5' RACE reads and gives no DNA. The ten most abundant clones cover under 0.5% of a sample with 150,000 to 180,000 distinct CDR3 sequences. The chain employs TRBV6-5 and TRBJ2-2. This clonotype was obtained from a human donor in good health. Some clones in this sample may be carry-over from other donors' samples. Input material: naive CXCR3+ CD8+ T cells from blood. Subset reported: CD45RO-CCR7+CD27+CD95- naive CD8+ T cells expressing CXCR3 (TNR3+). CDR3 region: CASSPAIGDTGELFF.